Presented here are 17 T cell receptor beta chains from one specimen sequenced in a study of blood T cell repertoires in COVID-19. The repertoire was sequenced with immunoSEQ multiplex PCR; TCRdb's copy has only in-frame clones and lacks some. In the table there are tens of thousands of clones, less than 80% of which are singletons. The specimen sequenced was peripheral blood. The receptor set was obtained from a man in his sixties with active or convalescent COVID-19.

In its sample, this clone was seen once. The chain employs TRBV28 and TRBJ2-3; D is perhaps TRBD1 (5 bases). Trimming removed 6 bases from V and 10 bases from J, with 14 bases in between. In germline, CDR1 is MDHEN, CDR2 SYDVKM. This CDR3 contains 12 residues. The CDR3: CASSQVQGAQYF. CDR3 DNA: TGTGCCAGCAGCCAGGTTCAAGGGGCGCAGTATTTT.

This chain uses TRBV28 with TRBJ2-7; TRBD2 agrees at 7 bases. Unmatched junction bases numbered 12, after V lost 10 bases and J lost 3 bases. The CDR3 has 14 amino acids. Per the germline V gene, CDR1 is MDHEN and CDR2 is SYDVKM. CDR3 region: CATMGGNLIYEQYF. CDR3 DNA sequence: TGTGCCACCATGGGGGGGAATCTTATCTACGAGCAGTACTTC.

The V gene is TRBV18, the J gene TRBJ1-4; 9 bases are a match to TRBD1. The CDR3 loop spans 14 amino acids. V lost 6 bases, J lost 6 bases, and 5 bases stayed unmatched. Germline V gene data show CDR1 as KGHSH and CDR2 as LQKENI. CDR3 residues: CASSRGQGDEKLFF. Here the CDR3 DNA reads TGTGCCAGCTCCCGGGGACAGGGTGATGAAAAACTGTTTTTT.

The chain links TRBV19 to TRBJ1-5; 8 positions agree with TRBD1. The CDR3 is 18 residues long. The germline V gene encodes CDR1 LNHDA and CDR2 SQIVND (reference sequence). V was clipped by 6 bases and J by 4 bases; unmatched bases: 17. CDR3 loop: CASSHDRGGGPVNQPQHF. CDR3 in DNA: TGTGCCAGTAGCCATGACAGGGGAGGAGGCCCAGTTAATCAGCCCCAGCATTTT.

This chain uses TRBV5-1 with TRBJ1-6, with D possibly TRBD1 on 5 matching bases. The V gene lost 4 bases and the J gene lost 8 bases, with 19 bases spanning the gap. Germline values: CDR1 SGHRS, CDR2 YFSETQ. The CDR3 contains 16 residues. The DNA for the CDR3 is TGCGCCAGCAGCGCCGCGATAGGGGTTATCGATTCACCCCTCCACTTT. Translating it yields CASSAAIGVIDSPLHF.

V gene TRBV7-2 combines with J gene TRBJ1-4, with 8 bases identical to TRBD1. The V gene end was trimmed by 2 bases and the J gene end by 0 bases; junction bases not matched to a gene: 8. Per germline, CDR1 SGHTA and CDR2 FQGNSA. The CDR3 is 18 residues long. CDR3 DNA sequence: TGTGCCAGCAGCTTACAGGGGGCCTCAGTTGCAACTAATGAAAAACTGTTTTTT. This gives the protein CASSLQGASVATNEKLFF.

The CDR3 coding sequence is TGTGCCTGGAGTGTACGGCGGCTTAGATATCAGCCCCAGCATTTT. It translates to CAWSVRRLRYQPQHF. The chain links TRBV30 to TRBJ1-5, with D hard to call. Germline CDR1 reads GTSNPN; CDR2 reads SVGIG (reference sequence). The CDR3 sequence is 15 residues long. Trimming removed 0 bases at V and 5 bases at J, with 14 bases between.

The chain couples TRBV27 to TRBJ1-6; a possible D gene is TRBD1 (5 bases). The germline V gene has CDR1 MNHEY and CDR2 SMNVEV (reference sequence). The CDR3 extends over 15 amino acids. Trimming shortened V by 5 bases and J by 3 bases, and 11 bases separated the two germline ends. CDR3 residues: CASSPQGNYNSPLHF. In DNA, the CDR3 is TGTGCCAGCAGTCCCCAGGGAAACTATAATTCACCCCTCCACTTT.

The chain joins TRBV9 to TRBJ1-2; 7 positions match TRBD1. There are 15 residues in the CDR3. Trimming cost V 4 bases and J 2 bases; bases outside gene matches: 8. Per germline, CDR1 SGDLS and CDR2 YYNGEE. The CDR3 here is CASSSSPTGNYGYTF. The CDR3 DNA reads TGTGCCAGCAGCTCCTCACCGACAGGGAACTATGGCTACACCTTC.

DNA of the CDR3: TGTGCCAGCTCACAATTCACAGGACTGAACACTGAAGCTTTCTTT. This sequence encodes CASSQFTGLNTEAFF. The V gene is TRBV18, the J gene TRBJ1-1; maybe TRBD1 (5 bases). Germline V CDR1 and CDR2: KGHSH, LQKENI. The CDR3 has 15 amino acids. Trimming stripped 4 bases from V and 0 bases from J, with 12 bases between. Using reference TRBV18 and TRBJ1-1 for the parts outside the CDR3, the full variable domain is NAGVMQNPRHLVRRRGQEARLRCSPMKGHSHVYWYRQLPEEGLKFMVYLQKENIIDESGMPKERFSAEFPKEGPSILRIQQVVRGDSAAYFCASSQFTGLNTEAFFGQGTRLTVV.

The gene calls are TRBV20-1 and TRBJ2-1; a weak D match, TRBD2 (6 bases). The V and J ends lost 3 bases and 9 bases respectively, with 9 bases between them. The CDR3 contains 11 residues. CDR1 DFQATT and CDR2 SNEGSKA come from the germline V gene (reference sequence). The CDR3 DNA reads as TGCAGTGCTAGCCGGGGGACTGAGCAGTTCTTC. This translates into CSASRGTEQFF.

This rearrangement joins TRBV7-5 to TRBJ1-6. TRBV7-5 is assigned pseudogene status. The CDR3 is 12 residues long. CDR3 loop: CVRSLVDSPLHF. The DNA for the CDR3 is TGTGTCAGAAGCTTAGTCGATTCACCCCTCCACTTT.

The chain joins TRBV28 to TRBJ1-6; 7 nucleotides line up with TRBD1. This CDR3 spans 15 amino acids. V dropped 5 bases and J dropped 4; count of bases not matched to a gene: 5. Germline V gives CDR1 MDHEN, CDR2 SYDVKM. CDR3 coding DNA: TGTGCCAGCAGTCAGGTGGGACAGTATAATTCACCCCTCCACTTT. This encodes CASSQVGQYNSPLHF.

The chain combines TRBV5-8 with TRBJ2-1; D unresolved. This CDR3 contains 13 residues. Germline V gives CDR1 SGHTS, CDR2 YDEGEE. Trimming removed 3 bases from V and 0 bases from J, with 4 bases in between. The CDR3 reads CASSWSSYNEQFF. DNA of the CDR3: TGTGCCAGCAGCTGGAGCTCCTACAATGAGCAGTTCTTC.

The V gene is TRBV5-1, the J gene TRBJ2-7; 10 bases align to TRBD1. There are 14 residues in the CDR3. Per the germline V gene, CDR1 is SGHRS and CDR2 is YFSETQ. The trim removed 0 bases at V and 6 bases at J, leaving 3 bases unmatched. CDR3 nucleotides: TGCGCCAGCAGCTTGGTCGGGACAGGGGCCGAGCAGTACTTC. This codes for CASSLVGTGAEQYF.

The J gene is TRBJ1-1, the V gene TRBV6-1, with D maybe TRBD1 (6 bases). The V and J ends lost 1 base and 10 bases respectively, with 22 bases between them. The CDR3 has 16 amino acids. Germline V CDR1 and CDR2: MNHNS, SASEGT. The CDR3 nucleotides read TGTGCCAGCAGTGAAGGGCAGGGGTCAGGGTATGCGAGAGCTTTCTTT. Translation gives CASSEGQGSGYARAFF.

The chain uses TRBV29-1 and TRBJ2-7; perhaps TRBD2 as D (5 bases). CDR1 is SQVTM and CDR2 is ANQGSEA in the germline V gene. Trimming removed 2 bases at V and 3 bases at J, with 8 bases between. This CDR3 region has 12 residues. For the CDR3, the DNA is TGCAGCGTTGAACAAGAGGGCTACGAGCAGTACTTC. Translation gives CSVEQEGYEQYF.